Below, 17 T cell receptor beta chains from the same sample are listed, as sequenced in a study of technical replicates of blood from a handful of donors. Data came from immunoSEQ multiplex PCR; TCRdb stores just in-frame clones and leaves some out. The table has around 54,000 clones, about 96% seen once. Sequencing was done on a sample of T cells isolated from PBMCs. The source of these receptors is a human donor in good health.

The genes are TRBV10-3 and TRBJ1-2; weak D call: TRBD1 (5 bases). This CDR3 has 15 amino acids. The V end was cut by 0 bases, the J end by 3 bases, with 11 bases between. CDR1 and CDR2 (germline): ENHRY, SYGVKD. The CDR3 spells CAISESDGGYYGYTF. The DNA for the CDR3 is TGTGCCATCAGTGAGTCTGATGGGGGGTACTATGGCTACACCTTC.

The V gene is TRBV15, the J gene TRBJ2-7, with D uncertain. Germline assignment: CDR1 LNHNV and CDR2 YYDKDF (reference sequence). Trimming took 0 bases from V and 6 from J, leaving 9 bases between them. There are 13 residues in the CDR3. The CDR3 loop reads CATSRDFSAEQYF. CDR3 DNA: TGTGCCACCAGCAGAGATTTCAGCGCCGAGCAGTACTTC.

This chain links TRBV7-6 with TRBJ2-7; D gene uncertain. The ends were cut back, 5 bases at V and 0 bases at J, with 8 bases in the middle. This CDR3 contains 13 residues. Germline V gives CDR1 SGHVS, CDR2 FNYEAQ. As DNA, the CDR3 is TGTGCCAGCAGCCTCCACACCTCCTACGAGCAGTACTTC. It yields the protein CASSLHTSYEQYF. Complete variable domain (other parts from reference TRBV7-6 and TRBJ2-7): GAGVSQSPRYKVTKRGQDVALRCDPISGHVSLYWYRQALGQGPEFLTYFNYEAQQDKSGLPNDRFSAERPEGSISTLTIQRTEQRDSAMYRCASSLHTSYEQYFGPGTRLTVT.

In its sample, this clone was seen once. The chain uses TRBV30 and TRBJ2-5, with unresolved D. CDR1 is GTSNPN and CDR2 is SVGIG in the germline V gene (reference sequence). V lost 5 bases, J lost 7 bases, and 17 bases lay in between. The CDR3 covers 13 residues. The CDR3 region is CAWGLLHARTQYF. CDR3 sequence (DNA): TGTGCCTGGGGCTTGCTTCACGCCAGGACCCAGTACTTC.

The J gene is TRBJ1-2, the V gene TRBV5-4, with a possible D match to TRBD1 (6 bases). The CDR3 runs 14 residues. The V gene's germline CDR1 is SGHNT and CDR2 YYREEE (reference sequence). The V end lost 6 bases, the J end lost 3 bases, and 15 bases lay between the germline ends. The CDR3 DNA is TGTGCCAGCACCTATACAGGGAAGCACTATGGCTACACCTTC. As protein: CASTYTGKHYGYTF.

The V and J genes are TRBV28 and TRBJ1-2; D possibly corresponds to TRBD1 (6 bases). Germline values: CDR1 MDHEN, CDR2 SYDVKM. Trimming took 6 bases from V and 2 from J, leaving 7 bases between them. CDR3 length: 12 residues. DNA of the CDR3: TGTGCCAGCAGGACAGGAAACTATGGCTACACCTTC. Its protein product is CASRTGNYGYTF.

The rearrangement joins TRBV4-1 to TRBJ2-7; no clear D. CDR1 and CDR2 from the germline V gene are MGHRA and YSYEKL. The CDR3 runs 15 residues. The germline V and J ends were trimmed by 0 bases and 0 bases, with 9 bases remaining between them. The DNA of the CDR3 is TGCGCCAGCAGCCAAGAGCGAGAGAGCTCCTACGAGCAGTACTTC. It codes for CASSQERESSYEQYF.

The chain uses TRBV4-2 and TRBJ2-7, with TRBD2 matching 12 bases. The CDR3 covers 18 residues. Germline CDR1 and CDR2: LGHNA and YNFKEQ. The trim removed 1 base at V and 3 bases at J, leaving 10 bases unmatched. The CDR3 protein is CASSQAPPLAGGRYEQYF. As DNA, the CDR3 is TGTGCCAGCAGCCAAGCCCCCCCCCTAGCGGGAGGGCGCTACGAGCAGTACTTC.

The V gene is TRBV4-1, the J gene TRBJ2-3; 11 bases fit TRBD2. Looked up from germline, CDR1 is MGHRA and CDR2 is YSYEKL. The CDR3 consists of 16 residues. V shed 5 bases and J 3 bases; nucleotides not matched to a gene: 7. CDR3 in amino acids: CASSTPGTSGTDTQYF. In DNA, the CDR3 is TGCGCCAGCAGCACTCCCGGGACTAGCGGTACAGATACGCAGTATTTT.

V usage is TRBV7-6 and J usage is TRBJ2-2, with unresolved D. This CDR3 is 14 amino acids long. V lost 1 base and J 8 bases, leaving 11 bases between the germline ends. CDR1 is SGHVS, CDR2 FNYEAQ, per germline. The CDR3, as DNA: TGTGCCAGCAGCTTAGTTATAGAGAAGGGGGAGCTGTTTTTT. Translated: CASSLVIEKGELFF.

The V gene is TRBV11-3, the J gene TRBJ1-1; D is uncertain. CDR3 size: 13 residues. The V gene lost 5 bases and the J gene lost 3 bases, with 10 bases spanning the gap. In germline, CDR1 is SGHNT, CDR2 YENEEA. DNA for the CDR3: TGTGCCAGCAGCCCATTTCGGGACACTGAAGCTTTCTTT. The encoded protein is CASSPFRDTEAFF.

The CDR3 region is CASSVDGRGFYEQYF. CDR3 in DNA: TGTGCCAGCAGCGTAGACGGGAGGGGGTTTTACGAGCAGTACTTC. This chain links TRBV9 with TRBJ2-7; 8 bases line up with TRBD2. CDR1 SGDLS and CDR2 YYNGEE come from the germline V gene. The CDR3 contains 15 residues. The V gene end was trimmed by 0 bases and the J gene end by 4 bases; junction bases not matched to a gene: 6.

The chain uses TRBV2 and TRBJ1-5; the match to TRBD1 covers 7 bases. Germline CDR1 and CDR2: SNHLY and FYNNEI. This CDR3 region has 15 residues. After removal of 7 bases from V and 3 bases from J, the junction contained 9 bases not matched to a gene. CDR3 in DNA: TGTGCCAGCACCGAACAGGGGTTTACCAATCAGCCCCAGCATTTT. Translating it yields CASTEQGFTNQPQHF.

This chain connects TRBV6-5 to TRBJ2-4, with D perhaps TRBD2 (5 bases). CDR1 and CDR2 from the germline V gene are MNHEY and SVGAGI. This CDR3 has 14 amino acids. Trimming took 4 bases from V and 6 from J, leaving 13 bases between them. CDR3 in DNA: TGTGCCAGCAGTTTAGCAAGGGAGTTAAACATTCAGTACTTC. It codes for CASSLARELNIQYF.

This sequence joins TRBV28 and TRBJ2-7, with 8 bases lining up with TRBD1. The CDR3 runs 15 residues. Germline CDR1 is MDHEN and CDR2 is SYDVKM. V was pared by 5 bases and J by 3 bases, with 9 bases of the junction left unmatched. CDR3 in DNA: TGTGCCAGCAGTACTACCGGGACAGGATACTACGAGCAGTACTTC. Protein product: CASSTTGTGYYEQYF.

This sequence joins TRBV15 and TRBJ1-1, with 8 bases matching TRBD1. This CDR3 has 14 residues. V lost 2 bases, J lost 6 bases, and 5 bases stayed unmatched. Germline lookup yields CDR1 LNHNV and CDR2 YYDKDF (reference sequence). CDR3 protein: CATSRRTGLAEAFF. In nucleotides, the CDR3 is TGTGCCACCAGCAGAAGGACAGGGTTGGCTGAAGCTTTCTTT. Supplemented by reference TRBV15 and TRBJ1-1, the full variable domain reads DAMVIQNPRYQVTQFGKPVTLSCSQTLNHNVMYWYQQKSSQAPKLLFHYYDKDFNNEADTPDNFQSRRPNTSFCFLDIRSPGLGDTAMYLCATSRRTGLAEAFFGQGTRLTVV.

V usage is TRBV2 and J usage is TRBJ1-1; D not resolved. V was pared by 8 bases and J by 0 bases, with 19 bases between. This CDR3 region has 16 residues. The germline gives CDR1 SNHLY, CDR2 FYNNEI. The chain's CDR3 is CASRTHNIPMNTEAFF. The CDR3 DNA is TGTGCCAGCCGCACCCATAACATACCCATGAACACTGAAGCTTTCTTT. The full variable domain, in which reference TRBV2 and TRBJ1-1 provide the parts outside the CDR3, is EPEVTQTPSHQVTQMGQEVILRCVPISNHLYFYWYRQILGQKVEFLVSFYNNEISEKSEIFDDQFSVERPDGSNFTLKIRSTKLEDSAMYFCASRTHNIPMNTEAFFGQGTRLTVV.